What follows is one TCR beta chain and its context. Primers included in the PCR were 60 Vbeta and 13 Jbeta primers. Method: immunoSEQ multiplex PCR; TCRdb's copy keeps in-frame clones and lacks some. There are under 200,000 clones in the sample; roughly 80% occur only once, and about 1.8% lies in the top ten. The sample comes from a study of cytomegalovirus exposure and HLA in healthy donors. The length of the CDR3 is 14 residues. Between the trimmed V and J ends, which lost 4 bases and 6 bases, there was a span of 15 bases. The germline gives CDR1 SGHTA, CDR2 FQGNSA. The source material was PBMCs. The J gene is TRBJ2-5, the V gene TRBV7-2, with TRBD1 as a possible D gene (6 bases). The TCR was taken from a woman aged 18-35 years in good health and CMV-seronegative. The CDR3 DNA is TGTGCCAGCAGCTCAGGACAGTTTAGTAAGACCCAGTACTTC. Protein product: CASSSGQFSKTQYF.